These 19 T cell receptor beta chains came from one sample sequenced in a study of identical twins. MiXCR was run by TCRdb on the 5' RACE reads, yielding one entry per CDR3 protein. The sample shows hundreds of thousands of distinct CDR3 sequences, 7% of them seen only once. This sample also appeared in a second study, on yellow fever vaccine responses in identical twins.

Sequencing was done on a sample of memory (CD45RO+) T cells sorted from blood. The receptors shown here come from a woman younger than 30 in good health.

This clonotype was found many times. The CDR3 loop reads CATSDNQGGSNQPQHF. Here the CDR3 DNA reads TGTGCCACCAGTGACAACCAGGGGGGCAGCAATCAGCCCCAGCATTTT. This chain links TRBV24-1 with TRBJ1-5, with TRBD1 matching over 7 bases. The CDR3 spans 16 residues. Germline assignment: CDR1 KGHDR and CDR2 SFDVKD. Trimming removed 4 bases from V and 1 base from J; junction bases left unmatched: 6.

V is TRBV7-3 and J is TRBJ2-1; 9 bases fit TRBD2. The CDR3 is made up of 18 amino acids. Germline-derived CDR1 and CDR2 are SGHTA and FQGTGA. The V and J ends lost 0 bases and 0 bases, in that order; junction bases with no gene match: 6. CDR3 sequence: CASSLTSGSTYSYNEQFF. Here the CDR3 DNA reads TGTGCCAGCAGCTTAACTAGCGGGAGTACGTACTCCTACAATGAGCAGTTCTTC.

V usage is TRBV20-1 and J usage is TRBJ2-3, with TRBD1 as a possible D gene (7 bases). V lost 4 bases and J lost 4, with 12 bases in between. The CDR3 has 13 residues. The germline CDR1 and CDR2 sequences are DFQATT and SNEGSKA (reference sequence). CDR3 coding DNA: TGCAGTGCTACGGGGGACAGCCCAGATACGCAGTATTTT. This translates into CSATGDSPDTQYF.

This clonotype has at least ten counts. The genes are TRBV29-1 and TRBJ2-1; 11 bases fit TRBD1. The CDR3 is 14 amino acids. Per germline, CDR1 SQVTM and CDR2 ANQGSEA. V lost 2 bases and J lost 12; bases outside the gene matches: 9. CDR3 amino acids: CSVERDRGAVGQFF. As DNA, the CDR3 is TGCAGCGTTGAAAGGGACAGGGGGGCTGTTGGGCAGTTCTTC.

This clonotype has a count of ten or more. The chain uses TRBV6-1 and TRBJ2-1; 9 bases map to TRBD2. Trimming at V came to 10 bases and at J to 1 base, leaving 8 bases not matched to a gene. Germline CDR1 MNHNS, CDR2 SASEGT. The CDR3 spans 15 residues. The CDR3 bases are TGTGCCACCTTTGAGGCGGGAGGGTCCTACAATGAGCAGTTCTTC. It translates to CATFEAGGSYNEQFF.

This chain joins TRBV3-1 and TRBJ1-5; no clear D gene. V was cut by 1 base and J by 1 base, with 8 bases left in between. The length of the CDR3 is 15 residues. Germline V lookup: CDR1 LGHDT, CDR2 YNNKEL (reference sequence). CDR3 loop: CASSQAWGSNQPQHF. The CDR3 nucleotides are TGTGCCAGCAGCCAAGCTTGGGGAAGCAATCAGCCCCAGCATTTT.

There are many counts of this clonotype. The chain carries TRBV7-9 and TRBJ2-1, with TRBD2 matching over 8 bases. This CDR3 is 16 amino acids long. V lost 2 bases and J lost 2; bases outside the gene matches: 5. The germline gives CDR1 SEHNR, CDR2 FQNEAQ (reference sequence). CDR3 protein: CASSLSAGGPYNEQFF. In DNA form, the CDR3 reads TGTGCCAGCAGCTTATCGGCGGGAGGTCCCTACAATGAGCAGTTCTTC.

This clonotype was counted many times. This chain links TRBV20-1 with TRBJ2-1; 13 positions match TRBD2. This CDR3 has 15 amino acids. The V and J ends lost 5 bases and 7 bases, in that order; junction bases with no gene match: 8. Per germline, CDR1 DFQATT and CDR2 SNEGSKA (reference sequence). This CDR3 is CSAETSGRASNEQFF. DNA for the CDR3: TGCAGTGCTGAAACTAGCGGGAGGGCCTCGAATGAGCAGTTCTTC.

This clonotype has a count of ten or more. The rearrangement links TRBV5-1 to TRBJ2-1; D gene unclear. Trimming removed 5 bases at V and 2 bases at J, with 11 bases between. Germline assignment: CDR1 SGHRS and CDR2 YFSETQ. CDR3 size: 14 residues. The CDR3 DNA is TGCGCCAGCAGAATCGGGCTAACCTACAATGAGCAGTTCTTC. This sequence encodes CASRIGLTYNEQFF.

CDR3 coding DNA: TGTGCCAGCAGTTACGGGACACGACCCCCACAAGAGACCCAGTACTTC. Translated: CASSYGTRPPQETQYF. The rearrangement links TRBV6-5 to TRBJ2-5; D is perhaps TRBD1 (6 bases). Trimming removed 2 bases at V and 2 bases at J, with 15 bases between. CDR1 is MNHEY, CDR2 SVGAGI, per germline. The CDR3 runs to 16 residues.

In its sample, this clonotype was seen a few times. The chain links TRBV11-2 to TRBJ2-5, with 10 nucleotides matching TRBD1. With 4 bases clipped from V and 5 bases from J, the junction kept 4 bases outside the gene matches. The CDR3 consists of 14 residues. CDR1 is SGHAT, CDR2 FQNNGV, per germline. The CDR3 sequence is CASSSGTGVETQYF. DNA of the CDR3: TGTGCCAGCAGCTCTGGGACAGGGGTGGAGACCCAGTACTTC.

V gene TRBV7-3 combines with J gene TRBJ1-1; TRBD1 might be the D (5 bases). The germline V and J ends were trimmed by 0 bases and 3 bases, with 8 bases remaining between them. Germline V lookup: CDR1 SGHTA, CDR2 FQGTGA. The CDR3 covers 14 residues. The CDR3 sequence is CASSLTGVDTEAFF. The CDR3 DNA reads as TGTGCCAGCAGCTTAACAGGGGTCGACACTGAAGCTTTCTTT.

This clonotype turned up a few times. The chain has TRBV7-9 and TRBJ2-3; 10 bases line up with TRBD2. The germline V gene encodes CDR1 SEHNR and CDR2 FQNEAQ (reference sequence). Trimming removed 7 bases from V and 0 bases from J; junction bases left unmatched: 7. The CDR3 runs 16 residues. The CDR3 loop reads CASNRQTSGSTDTQYF. CDR3 DNA sequence: TGTGCCAGCAACCGCCAGACTAGCGGGAGCACAGATACGCAGTATTTT. The whole variable domain, filled in from reference TRBV7-9 and TRBJ2-3, reads DTGVSQNPRHKITKRGQNVTFRCDPISEHNRLYWYRQTLGQGPEFLTYFQNEAQLEKSRLLSDRFSAERPKGSFSTLEIQRTEQGDSAMYLCASNRQTSGSTDTQYFGPGTRLTVL.

There are a few counts of this clonotype. The chain couples TRBV3-1 to TRBJ2-6; D is possibly TRBD2 (6 bases). Trimming took off 2 bases at V and 2 bases at J, with 13 bases between the two ends. Germline-derived CDR1 and CDR2 are LGHDT and YNNKEL (reference sequence). This CDR3 region has 17 residues. CDR3 sequence reads: CASSQSVPGAGANVLTF. For the CDR3, the DNA is TGTGCCAGCAGCCAAAGCGTTCCGGGGGCTGGGGCCAACGTCCTGACTTTC. The full variable domain, with the rest looked up from reference TRBV3-1 and TRBJ2-6, is DTAVSQTPKYLVTQMGNDKSIKCEQNLGHDTMYWYKQDSKKFLKIMFSYNNKELIINETVPNRFSPKSPDKAHLNLHINSLELGDSAVYFCASSQSVPGAGANVLTFGAGSRLTVL.

This clonotype was observed a handful of times. This chain connects TRBV24-1 to TRBJ2-1; TRBD2 matches 9 bases. This CDR3 has 15 residues. V lost 1 base and J lost 8; bases outside the gene matches: 5. From germline, CDR1 is KGHDR and CDR2 SFDVKD. Here the CDR3 reads CATSDLAGGTHEQFF. CDR3 bases: TGTGCCACCAGTGATTTAGCGGGGGGAACACATGAGCAGTTCTTC.

This clonotype came up many times. The chain employs TRBV20-1 and TRBJ2-1; the D gene is possibly TRBD2 (5 bases). The V gene's germline CDR1 is DFQATT and CDR2 SNEGSKA (reference sequence). V lost 5 bases to trimming and J lost 8 bases, with 16 bases between them. The CDR3 totals 13 residues. The CDR3 spells CSAPPRSVDEQFF. CDR3 nucleotide sequence: TGCAGTGCTCCCCCGCGTAGCGTCGATGAGCAGTTCTTC.

This clonotype was picked up many times. This rearrangement joins TRBV5-1 to TRBJ2-3; TRBD2 might be the D (5 bases). V shed 1 base and J shed 0 bases, with 9 bases lying between them. CDR3 length: 15 residues. Germline V CDR1 and CDR2: SGHRS, YFSETQ. The CDR3 region is CASSLLAGSTDTQYF. Here the CDR3 DNA reads TGCGCCAGCAGCTTGTTGGCGGGCAGCACAGATACGCAGTATTTT.

This clonotype was seen many times. The V and J genes are TRBV5-1 and TRBJ2-5; D remains unclear. The CDR3 is 15 residues long. Germline-derived CDR1 and CDR2 are SGHRS and YFSETQ. Trimming stripped 4 bases from V and 0 bases from J, with 13 bases between. CDR3 DNA sequence: TGCGCCAGCAGCCCTTCGAGACCGTACCAAGAGACCCAGTACTTC. It encodes CASSPSRPYQETQYF.

The table lists this clonotype with many counts. The chain couples TRBV11-2 to TRBJ1-2, with unresolved D. The CDR3 runs 13 residues. V was shortened by 5 bases and J by 6 bases, with 13 bases between the two germline ends. From germline, CDR1 is SGHAT and CDR2 FQNNGV. This CDR3 is CASSTPREHGYTF. The CDR3 DNA sequence: TGTGCCAGCAGCACCCCCCGGGAGCATGGCTACACCTTC.